The text below deals with one T cell receptor (beta chain). Its target is unknown. The data are from a study of early T cells in non-severe SARS-CoV-2 infection. At the level of the study: Chains were unpaired, as sequencing was done on bulk RNA from unsorted whole blood.

This CDR3 region has 13 residues. V lost 0 bases, J lost 4 bases, and 6 bases lay in between. Study outcomes and limitations: The matching step, a VDJdb search, favored anti-spike CD8 responses and missed private and CD4 specificities.

Attachment of unique molecular identifiers was made to individual cDNA molecules. From the 5' RACE reads, TCRdb called clonotypes with MiXCR, one entry per CDR3 protein. This table has 50,000 to 65,000 distinct CDR3 sequences, 20% to 25% appearing once. This TCR was recovered from an adult who was a healthcare worker with PCR-confirmed SARS-CoV-2 infection or an uninfected control (not recorded which). Material: whole blood, obtained at baseline. The chain combines TRBV12-3 or TRBV12-4 with TRBJ1-1; D unclear. Here the CDR3 reads CASSLAALTEAFF. The CDR3 nucleotides are TGTGCCAGCAGTTTAGCAGCACTCACTGAAGCTTTCTTT.